This T cell receptor beta chain was identified during a study of shared clonotypes between healthy human individuals (dated by TCRdb to 2020 to 2021). About the investigation overall: The cohort comprised a couple of women and a few men aged 18 to 49 years. For each donor, CD4 naive and CD4 memory were each run on three plates, CD8 naive on two plates, and CD8 memory on one plate. Different laboratories and diverse techniques were used to prepare libraries and sequence TCR repertoires, to increase sequencing depth and limit assay-specific biases. To estimate repertoire size and how much clonotypes are shared between individuals, the study performed deep sequencing of blood TCR repertoires from a few healthy adults. Leukapheresis yielded between about 0.94 and 8.9 billion PBMCs per donor.

Healthy HIV-negative adults with no recently reported acute infections or vaccinations were included as donors. Every donor was a Caucasian adult living in Nashville, Tennessee, USA. Magnetic negative selection was used to enrich CD4+ T cells, after which naive cells were positively selected on CD45RA and the negative fraction became the memory subset. After blood collection by leukapheresis, PBMCs were isolated using Ficoll-Histopaque density gradient centrifugation and then cryopreserved in the vapor phase of liquid nitrogen. Purity and quantity of every magnetically sorted T cell population were checked by analytical flow cytometry. Each sorted fraction had its genomic DNA isolated and then quantified by UV absorbance on a Nanodrop 2000c. Using the deep immunoSEQ assay, TCR CDR3 regions were amplified from genomic DNA by multiplex PCR. For each cell subset, the extracted genomic DNA was distributed evenly across all wells of several immunoSEQ 96-well plates, and each plate served as one replicate. For sorted subsets, roughly 200 ng of genomic DNA, equivalent to about 30,000 T cell genomes, went into each replicate PCR. The purified libraries were quantified using a Qubit 3.0 fluorometer, sized with a Bioanalyzer 2100, and then quantified again using the KAPA Library Quantification kit. Every immunoSEQ 96-well plate was sequenced on a separate single-read 150-cycle Illumina NextSeq 550 flow cell. For the original study's pipeline: Because only junctional sequences without quality scores were contained in the immunoSEQ output, filtering matching that applied to full-length reads could not be performed. To assign V/J genes and CDR3, sequences were annotated using PyIR, a Python wrapper for IgBLAST v1.9, with IMGT germline references. Reads were filtered out if the reads had weak V/J assignments (E-value above 1e-6), no CDR3, stop codons, out-of-frame junctions, or ambiguous translated residues. A V3J clonotype was defined by an identical inferred V gene, J gene, and CDR3 amino acid sequence. The percentage overlap between two repertoires was calculated by dividing the number of shared unique clonotypes by the size of the smaller repertoire. Three approaches were used to assess repertoire richness: RTK rarefaction, the Chao1 estimator, and Recon v2.1 estimates of unobserved clonotypes. OLGA was used to compute generation probabilities for all TCRbeta clonotypes that the gDNA method yielded from several donors. Sourced from immuneACCESS, this table was stored by TCRdb with only in-frame sequences that have V and J called. A share of the clones is absent; for the studies checked, an unresolved V gene accounts for under half, and the remainder has no known explanation. The V and J calls and clone size were taken over from that table, and D and trimming were inferred from the DNA. For this sample there are approximately 2.3 million clones; 80% to 95% appear just once. The leading ten clones occupy approximately 0.4% of the sample.

Cut back by 0 bases and 3 bases, the V and J ends lie 9 bases apart. The germline V gene gives CDR1 as SGDLS and CDR2 as YYNGEE. The CDR3 numbers 15 residues from cysteine through phenylalanine. Solely the CDR3 DNA is kept, with 45 bases framed from the first base. Here is what the overall study found, with its caveats: Only blood was sampled, and tissue TCR repertoires likely differ from those in blood. Based on pairwise subsampling, the degree of clonotype sharing among donors was expected to be affected by sequencing depth. Clonotypes shared by all four sorted-subset donors showed higher generation probabilities than non-shared clonotypes. Even with the large sequencing depth, rarefaction of the sorted-subset datasets indicated that sequencing was incomplete. Estimated clonotype richness was generally larger for naive than for memory subsets. Sharing across several donors was observed for around 4.8% of naive CD4, over 3% of naive CD8, over 2% of memory CD4, and roughly 0.4% of memory CD8 clonotypes. Because the study included only a small number of donors, the genetic and exposure-history diversity represented was limited.

Points on this clone: Its antigen has not been determined. The record has no base qualities; no much larger clone is one base away.

Sequencing was done on a sample of naive CD4+ T cells from PBMCs. Taken with the paper, the label for cell subset or site translates to: CD45RA+ positively selected. The source is a man between 18 and 29 years old in good health. Some clones in this sample may be carry-over from other donors' samples. The chain is made from TRBV9 and TRBJ2-2; the D segment cannot be called with confidence. The DNA sequence reads TGTGCCAGCAGCGTAGGTCCGACACACACCGGGGAGCTGTTTTTT. Translated, this gives CASSVGPTHTGELFF. The reference TRBV9 and TRBJ2-2 proteins fill in what lies around the CDR3, so the full variable domain reads DSGVTQTPKHLITATGQRVTLRCSPRSGDLSVYWYQQSLDQGLQFLIQYYNGEERAKGNILERFSAQQFPDLHSELNLSSLELGDSALYFCASSVGPTHTGELFFGEGSRLTVL.